The rows below give T cell receptor beta chains drawn from one sample of a study of glioma-infiltrating T cells after dendritic cell vaccination. Profiling relied on immunoSEQ multiplex PCR, and the TCRdb table lists in-frame clones only, not all of them. Of roughly 80,000 clones in the sample, around 90% are singletons; the top ten hold about 3.2%. The material was blood, obtained before dendritic cell vaccination. The source is a human donor with glioblastoma. CDR3s leave out the opening cysteine and the closing phenylalanine or tryptophan. D genes are given only for firm matches.

v_gene	j_gene	d_gene	CDR3aa
TRBV9	TRBJ1-2	-	ASSVEGVGGYGYT
TRBV9	TRBJ2-3	TRBD2	ASGIAGVTDTQY
TRBV7-2	TRBJ1-1	-	ASSIAPGNLGTEAF
TRBV15	TRBJ1-4	-	ATSGNLDRSSEKLF
TRBV5-5	TRBJ2-1	TRBD1	ASSLRQGARDEQF
TRBV6-5	TRBJ1-4	-	ASSRVGEKLF
TRBV5-4	TRBJ2-7	-	ASSLTGFTYEQY
TRBV27	TRBJ1-2	-	ASSLAGVANYGYT
TRBV6-1	TRBJ2-1	TRBD2	ASSEFTRLAAGGYNEQF
TRBV6-1	TRBJ1-2	-	ASSERAAYGYT
TRBV5-6	TRBJ1-5	TRBD1	ASSSNRGLTQPQH
TRBV4-1	TRBJ1-1	TRBD1	ASSQAGAGGTEAF
TRBV5-1	TRBJ1-2	TRBD1	ASSLGTGGVYGYT
TRBV5-4	TRBJ2-1	-	ASSYGQIYNEQF
TRBV27	TRBJ1-3	-	ASSFPDDRSSSGNTIY
TRBV7-9	TRBJ2-3	TRBD2	ASSSVGGSSTDTQY
TRBV6-5	TRBJ2-5	-	ACKTSQETQY
TRBV10-3	TRBJ2-3	TRBD2	AISERGGGDTDTQY
TRBV6-1	TRBJ1-1	-	ASTTGTQGRTEAF
TRBV5-1	TRBJ2-1	TRBD2	ASSLAPSGGSYNEQF
TRBV19	TRBJ2-7	-	ASSIVFSYEQY
TRBV19	TRBJ2-2	-	ASSAPGVDGELF
TRBV4-1	TRBJ2-7	-	ASSQDEISEQY
TRBV6-5	TRBJ2-7	TRBD1	ASSSPGQGAYEQY
TRBV7-9	TRBJ2-3	TRBD1	ASSSTGDVGDTQY
TRBV6-5	TRBJ1-4	TRBD1	ASRRDRGPEKLF
TRBV6-5	TRBJ2-7	-	ASSSPLQGTYEQY
TRBV27	TRBJ2-7	TRBD2	ASSLNGDMREGSHEQY
TRBV5-4	TRBJ2-7	-	ASSFSPSGSAEQY
TRBV5-6	TRBJ2-5	TRBD1	ASSLWSDRGWKTQY
TRBV2	TRBJ1-6	-	ASTPGVNSPLH
TRBV5-5	TRBJ1-2	-	ASSLAPGDYGYT
TRBV5-1	TRBJ2-7	TRBD2	ASSLPGTSGGYEQY
TRBV4-2	TRBJ1-3	-	ASSQDWAPPGNTIY
TRBV18	TRBJ2-3	-	ASSPQGLSTDTQY
TRBV18	TRBJ2-1	TRBD2	ASSTSTGGNEQF
TRBV2	TRBJ1-1	-	ASKEVKAF
TRBV11-2	TRBJ1-1	-	ASSFEGAGTEAF
TRBV7-9	TRBJ1-1	-	ASSTGNTEAF
TRBV29-1	TRBJ1-1	-	SATRNGGNTEAF
TRBV5-1	TRBJ2-7	TRBD1	ASSGTGERPYEQY
TRBV30	TRBJ1-4	TRBD1	AWSDRGLSEKLF
TRBV29-1	TRBJ1-2	TRBD1	SVEAQGADYGYT
TRBV11-2	TRBJ2-7	TRBD2	ASSFFFSGSRAYEQY
TRBV19	TRBJ2-1	-	ASSMMGHQSSYNEQF
TRBV6-6	TRBJ2-7	TRBD1	ASRTGTGEDEQY
TRBV2	-	TRBD1	ASSETGSLEQY
TRBV7-9	TRBJ2-3	TRBD2	ASSPIPRGVSTDTQY
TRBV7-2	TRBJ2-6	TRBD1	ASSLEGTAGANVLT
TRBV7-8	TRBJ2-1	TRBD2	ASSVTSGEYNEQF
TRBV5-6	TRBJ2-5	-	ASSLFQQETQY
TRBV11-2	TRBJ2-1	TRBD2	ASSLGSGGRGYNEQF